This T cell receptor beta chain was recovered during a study of blood T cells in healthy people across ages. Germline V lookup: CDR1 MNHEY, CDR2 SVGAGI. There are 20 residues in the CDR3. V shed 2 bases and J 3 bases; nucleotides not matched to a gene: 15. Primed by a sample-barcoded 5' primer and a J-beta primer mix, a second PCR proceeded for about 6 to 11 cycles. A single record per CDR3 protein comes from TCRdb applying MiXCR to the 5' RACE reads. The table lists about 1,000,000 distinct CDR3 sequences, roughly 45% of them singletons. The receptor was isolated from a woman aged 55-69 years in good health. V usage is TRBV6-5 and J usage is TRBJ2-1, with 11 positions matching TRBD2. Sample: blood. The CDR3 DNA follows: TGTGCCAGCAGTTACCCCACTAGGACTAGCGGGTCCCCCGTCTACAATGAGCAGTTCTTC. This translates into CASSYPTRTSGSPVYNEQFF.